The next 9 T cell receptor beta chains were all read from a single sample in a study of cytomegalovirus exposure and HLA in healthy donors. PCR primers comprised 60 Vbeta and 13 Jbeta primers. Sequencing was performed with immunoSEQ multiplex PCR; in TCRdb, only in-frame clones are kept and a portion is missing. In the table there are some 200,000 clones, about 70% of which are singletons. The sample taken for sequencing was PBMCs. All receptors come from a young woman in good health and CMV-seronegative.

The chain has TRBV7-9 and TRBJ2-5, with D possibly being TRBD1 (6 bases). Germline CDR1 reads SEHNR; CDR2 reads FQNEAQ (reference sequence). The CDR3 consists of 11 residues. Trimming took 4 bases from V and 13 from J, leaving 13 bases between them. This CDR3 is CASSSSGQRYF. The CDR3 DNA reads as TGTGCCAGCAGCTCCTCGGGACAAAGGTACTTC.

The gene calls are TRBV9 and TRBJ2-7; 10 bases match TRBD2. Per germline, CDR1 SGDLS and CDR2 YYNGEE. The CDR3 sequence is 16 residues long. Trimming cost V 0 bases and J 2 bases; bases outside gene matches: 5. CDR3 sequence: CASSVEGSGGTYEQYF. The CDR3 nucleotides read TGTGCCAGCAGCGTAGAAGGTAGCGGGGGGACCTACGAGCAGTACTTC. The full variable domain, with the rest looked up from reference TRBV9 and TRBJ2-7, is DSGVTQTPKHLITATGQRVTLRCSPRSGDLSVYWYQQSLDQGLQFLIQYYNGEERAKGNILERFSAQQFPDLHSELNLSSLELGDSALYFCASSVEGSGGTYEQYFGPGTRLTVT.

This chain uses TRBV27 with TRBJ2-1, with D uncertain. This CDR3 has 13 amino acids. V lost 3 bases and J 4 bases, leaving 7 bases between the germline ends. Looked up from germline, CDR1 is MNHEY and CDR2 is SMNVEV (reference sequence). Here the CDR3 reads CASSFQKYNEQFF. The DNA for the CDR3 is TGTGCCAGCAGTTTCCAGAAGTACAATGAGCAGTTCTTC.

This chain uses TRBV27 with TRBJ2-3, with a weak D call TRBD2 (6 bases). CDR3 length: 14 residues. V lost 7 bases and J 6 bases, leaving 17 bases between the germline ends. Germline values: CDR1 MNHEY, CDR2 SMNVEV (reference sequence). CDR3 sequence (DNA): TGTGCCAGCAACCCGCGGCGGGGAAGGGATACGCAGTATTTT. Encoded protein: CASNPRRGRDTQYF.

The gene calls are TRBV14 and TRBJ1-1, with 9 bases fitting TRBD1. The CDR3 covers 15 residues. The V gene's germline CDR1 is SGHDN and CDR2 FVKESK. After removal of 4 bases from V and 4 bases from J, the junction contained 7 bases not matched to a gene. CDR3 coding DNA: TGTGCCAGCAGCCGATACAGGGGGCGCGGCACTGAAGCTTTCTTT. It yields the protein CASSRYRGRGTEAFF.

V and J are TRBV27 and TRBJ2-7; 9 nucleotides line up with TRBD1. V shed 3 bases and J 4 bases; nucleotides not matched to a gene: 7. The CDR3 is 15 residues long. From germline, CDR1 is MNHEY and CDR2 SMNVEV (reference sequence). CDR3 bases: TGTGCCAGCAGTTTCACCGGACAGGGGCAATACGAGCAGTACTTC. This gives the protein CASSFTGQGQYEQYF.

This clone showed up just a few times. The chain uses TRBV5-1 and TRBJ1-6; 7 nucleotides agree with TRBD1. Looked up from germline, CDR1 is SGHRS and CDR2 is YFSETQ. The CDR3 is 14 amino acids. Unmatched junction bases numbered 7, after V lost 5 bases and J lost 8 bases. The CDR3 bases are TGCGCCAGCAGGACAGGGCAAGAGGATTCACCCCTCCACTTT. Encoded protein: CASRTGQEDSPLHF.

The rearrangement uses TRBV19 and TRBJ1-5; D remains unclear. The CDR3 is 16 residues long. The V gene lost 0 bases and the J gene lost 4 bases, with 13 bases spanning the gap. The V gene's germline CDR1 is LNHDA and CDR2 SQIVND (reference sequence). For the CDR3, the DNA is TGTGCCAGTAGTATAGATCGGAGGGAACCTAATCAGCCCCAGCATTTT. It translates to CASSIDRREPNQPQHF.

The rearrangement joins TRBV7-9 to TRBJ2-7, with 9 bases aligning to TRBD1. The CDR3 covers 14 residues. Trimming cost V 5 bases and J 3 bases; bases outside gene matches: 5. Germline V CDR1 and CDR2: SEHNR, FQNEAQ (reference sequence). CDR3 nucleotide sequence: TGTGCCAGCAGCCTCGGACAGGGGCACTACGAGCAGTACTTC. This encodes CASSLGQGHYEQYF.